Sequencing of this T cell receptor (beta chain) was carried out in a study of shared clonotypes between healthy human individuals. In the original analysis: With immunoSEQ giving junction-only sequences and no quality scores, filtering differed. Only in-frame clones appear in the TCRdb table, and some are missing; sequencing was by immunoSEQ multiplex PCR. That table supplies the V and J calls and clone size; D and trimming were determined from the DNA. The sample consists of fewer than 650,000 clones, 75% to 85% of them appearing once. This clone was observed a few times. Its antigen remains unknown. V was pared by 7 bases and J by 1 base, with 6 bases of the junction left unmatched. CDR3 length: 14 residues. CDR1 is SNHLY and CDR2 is FYNNEI in the germline V gene. Overall study results and limits: An anticipated effect of sequencing depth on clonotype sharing among donors was recognized.

The chain is built from TRBV2 and TRBJ1-1, with 7 bases identical to TRBD1. Sequencing was performed on PBMCs. The receptor comes from a woman aged 40 to 50 in good health. Some clones in this sample may be carry-over from other donors' samples. The CDR3 DNA follows: TGTGCCAGCAACCTACAGGGGCCGAACACTGAAGCTTTCTTT. Residues: CASNLQGPNTEAFF.